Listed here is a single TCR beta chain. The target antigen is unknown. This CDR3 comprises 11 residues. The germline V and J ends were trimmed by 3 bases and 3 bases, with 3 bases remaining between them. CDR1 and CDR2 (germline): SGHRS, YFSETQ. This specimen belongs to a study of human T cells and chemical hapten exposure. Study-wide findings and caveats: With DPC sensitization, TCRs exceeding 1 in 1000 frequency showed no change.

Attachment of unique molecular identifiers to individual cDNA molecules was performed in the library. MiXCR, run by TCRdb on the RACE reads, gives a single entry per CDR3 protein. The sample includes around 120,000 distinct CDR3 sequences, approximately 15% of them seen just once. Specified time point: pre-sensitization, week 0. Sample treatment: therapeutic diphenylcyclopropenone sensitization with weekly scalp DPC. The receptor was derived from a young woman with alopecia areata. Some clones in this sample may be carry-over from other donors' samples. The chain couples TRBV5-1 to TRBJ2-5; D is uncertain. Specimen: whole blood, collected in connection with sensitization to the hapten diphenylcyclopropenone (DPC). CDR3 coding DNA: TGCGCCAGCAGCTCCAAAGAGACCCAGTACTTC. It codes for CASSSKETQYF.